The 20 T cell receptor beta chains listed next were all sequenced from one sample in a study of T-cell memory formation after mild COVID-19. Each CDR3 protein gets one entry after TCRdb re-called the 5' RACE reads with MiXCR. The sample records about 110,000 distinct CDR3 sequences, over 15% being singletons. The sequenced sample was PBMCs or a T cell subset sorted from them (not recorded which). These receptors were collected from a young man who had mild COVID-19 (a few samples of this study predate the infection). Cell type and time point are not known.

This chain links TRBV5-6 with TRBJ1-2; 7 positions match TRBD1. The length of the CDR3 is 15 residues. The J segment lost 4 bases and the V segment lost 1 base, leaving 7 bases of the junction unmatched. Germline CDR1 and CDR2: SGHDT and YYEEEE. The CDR3 loop reads CASSLWDSPTYGYTF. As DNA, the CDR3 is TGTGCCAGCAGCTTGTGGGACAGCCCAACCTATGGCTACACCTTC.

There are a few counts of this clonotype. The chain uses TRBV25-1 and TRBJ1-1, with D uncertain. CDR1 MGHDK and CDR2 SYGVNS come from the germline V gene. V was shortened by 1 base and J by 4 bases, with 19 bases between the two germline ends. The CDR3 has 17 amino acids. As DNA, the CDR3 is TGTGCCAGCAGTGAATCCCCAACCGCGCGGGGAAGCACTGAAGCTTTCTTT. Translated: CASSESPTARGSTEAFF.

This clonotype occurred a few times. The V call is TRBV7-2, the J call TRBJ2-2; D call uncertain. The V gene's germline CDR1 is SGHTA and CDR2 FQGNSA. With 0 bases removed from V and 0 bases from J, the gap between germline ends came to 5 bases. The CDR3 extends over 15 amino acids. The CDR3 sequence is CASSLAAPNTGELFF. The CDR3 DNA sequence: TGTGCCAGCAGCTTAGCGGCCCCGAACACCGGGGAGCTGTTTTTT.

The V and J genes are TRBV9 and TRBJ1-3, with a possible D match to TRBD1 (5 bases). V was cut by 4 bases and J by 2 bases, with 13 bases left in between. This CDR3 is built from 15 residues. Germline CDR1 is SGDLS and CDR2 is YYNGEE. The CDR3 DNA follows: TGTGCCAGCAGCAGCCAGGGTTTTGCTGGAAACACCATATATTTT. Translating it yields CASSSQGFAGNTIYF.

The gene calls are TRBV12-3 or TRBV12-4 and TRBJ1-1, with TRBD1 as a possible D gene (6 bases). With 6 bases removed from V and 5 bases from J, the gap between germline ends came to 13 bases. There are 13 residues in the CDR3. CDR3 amino acids: CASSPNRDTEAFF. CDR3 DNA: TGTGCCAGCAGCCCAAACAGGGATACTGAAGCTTTCTTT.

The CDR3 here is CASSPSDRDRGTGELFF. The DNA for the CDR3 is TGTGCCAGCAGCCCTTCCGACAGGGACAGGGGCACCGGGGAGCTGTTTTTT. The chain has TRBV7-2 and TRBJ2-2, with 10 bases identical to TRBD1. The CDR3 has 17 amino acids. Germline V gives CDR1 SGHTA, CDR2 FQGNSA. Germline trimming cut 5 bases from V and 4 bases from J; bases unmatched to any gene: 10.

V and J are TRBV4-1 and TRBJ1-2, with D perhaps matching TRBD1 (5 bases). V was pared by 5 bases and J by 8 bases, with 15 bases between. The germline V gene has CDR1 MGHRA and CDR2 YSYEKL. CDR3 length: 13 amino acids. The CDR3 here is CASSGEGKRGYTF. The CDR3 nucleotides are TGCGCCAGCAGCGGGGAGGGGAAGAGGGGCTACACCTTC.

This clonotype showed up just a few times. The gene calls are TRBV7-2 and TRBJ1-4, with 10 positions matching TRBD1. The CDR3 runs 13 residues. The V segment lost 5 bases and the J segment 10 bases; nucleotides outside the gene matches: 4. Germline V gene lookup returns CDR1 SGHTA and CDR2 FQGNSA. The CDR3 spells CASSPGQGGKLFF. For the CDR3, the DNA is TGTGCCAGCAGCCCAGGACAGGGGGGAAAACTGTTTTTT.

Only a few counts were recorded for this clonotype. The chain couples TRBV4-3 to TRBJ1-2, with 8 bases aligning to TRBD1. The CDR3 totals 15 residues. Germline assignment: CDR1 LGHNA and CDR2 YSLEER. J gave up 0 bases and V 4 bases, and 4 bases lay outside the gene matches. CDR3 nucleotide sequence: TGCGCCAGCAGCCGGACAGGGCCAGCTAACTATGGCTACACCTTC. Translated, it gives CASSRTGPANYGYTF.

This clonotype has just a few counts. The CDR3 reads CSAIAGGTYEQYF. The CDR3 DNA is TGCAGTGCTATAGCGGGGGGAACCTACGAGCAGTACTTC. This chain uses TRBV20-1 with TRBJ2-7; 10 positions agree with TRBD2. Germline CDR1 reads DFQATT; CDR2 reads SNEGSKA (reference sequence). J lost 2 bases, V lost 4 bases, and 2 bases had no gene match. This CDR3 is 13 amino acids long.

In its sample, this clonotype was seen many times. V and J are TRBV7-2 and TRBJ2-7, with D uncertain. This CDR3 spans 11 amino acids. Trimming stripped 4 bases from V and 2 bases from J, with 3 bases between. Germline CDR1 SGHTA, CDR2 FQGNSA. In DNA form, the CDR3 reads TGTGCCAGCAGCTCCCCCTACGAGCAGTACTTC. Protein sequence: CASSSPYEQYF.

The rearrangement uses TRBV30 and TRBJ2-1; no clear D. The V end was cut by 3 bases, the J end by 4 bases, with 4 bases between. Germline V gene data show CDR1 as GTSNPN and CDR2 as SVGIG (reference sequence). The CDR3 sequence is 11 residues long. CDR3 in DNA: TGTGCCTGGAGAAATTACAATGAGCAGTTCTTC. This codes for CAWRNYNEQFF.

J is TRBJ1-2 and V is TRBV24-1; D not resolved. The length of the CDR3 is 14 residues. With 3 bases removed from V and 4 bases from J, the gap between germline ends came to 11 bases. Germline CDR1 and CDR2: KGHDR and SFDVKD. The CDR3 is CATSDRVWGYGYTF. The CDR3 coding sequence is TGTGCCACCAGTGATCGCGTGTGGGGCTATGGCTACACCTTC.

This clonotype was detected a few times. The rearrangement joins TRBV28 to TRBJ2-3; D is uncertain. V was pared by 8 bases and J by 2 bases, with 8 bases between. The CDR3 has 12 residues. Germline V gene sequence: CDR1 MDHEN, CDR2 SYDVKM. CDR3 nucleotides: TGTGCCAGCGAGAAGTCCACAGATACGCAGTATTTT. The encoded protein is CASEKSTDTQYF.

This chain joins TRBV25-1 and TRBJ2-5; 9 bases align to TRBD2. Trimming took 3 bases from V and 7 from J; bases not matched to a gene: 6. CDR3 size: 14 residues. From germline, CDR1 is MGHDK and CDR2 SYGVNS. CDR3 protein: CASSEMGAGGTQYF. CDR3 nucleotide sequence: TGTGCCAGCAGTGAGATGGGAGCGGGGGGGACCCAGTACTTC.

V and J are TRBV5-1 and TRBJ1-5; perhaps TRBD1 as D (5 bases). Germline V gene lookup returns CDR1 SGHRS and CDR2 YFSETQ. The CDR3 runs to 15 residues. V was shortened by 4 bases and J by 0 bases, with 11 bases between the two germline ends. This CDR3 reads CASSLDSNSNQPQHF. The CDR3 DNA sequence: TGCGCCAGCAGCCTTGACAGCAATAGCAATCAGCCCCAGCATTTT.

This clonotype was recorded at least ten times. The V call is TRBV7-2, the J call TRBJ1-4; D might be TRBD1 (5 bases). The CDR3 loop spans 14 amino acids. The ends were cut back, 5 bases at V and 4 bases at J, with 11 bases in the middle. The germline CDR1 and CDR2 sequences are SGHTA and FQGNSA. CDR3 DNA: TGTGCCAGCAGCATCACAGGTCTTAATGAAAAACTGTTTTTT. It translates to CASSITGLNEKLFF.

This chain uses TRBV4-2 with TRBJ2-3, with 10 bases fitting TRBD2. Germline CDR1 is LGHNA and CDR2 is YNFKEQ. Trimming removed 6 bases from V and 9 bases from J; junction bases left unmatched: 3. There are 12 residues in the CDR3. The CDR3 DNA sequence: TGTGCCAGCAGTCGTAGCGGGGGGACGCAGTATTTT. It codes for CASSRSGGTQYF.

This clonotype was seen a few times. This sequence joins TRBV5-6 and TRBJ2-2; tentatively, D is TRBD2 (6 bases). The germline V and J ends were trimmed by 4 bases and 0 bases, with 13 bases remaining between them. Germline lookup yields CDR1 SGHDT and CDR2 YYEEEE. The CDR3 runs 16 residues. The CDR3 sequence is CASSPGTPANTGELFF. For the CDR3, the DNA is TGTGCCAGCAGCCCCGGGACTCCCGCGAACACCGGGGAGCTGTTTTTT.

By share, this clonotype counts as medium-sized. This sequence joins TRBV5-1 and TRBJ2-5, with 11 bases fitting TRBD2. Trimming at V came to 5 bases and at J to 6 bases, leaving 6 bases not matched to a gene. The CDR3 sequence is 14 residues long. Germline CDR1 reads SGHRS; CDR2 reads YFSETQ. DNA of the CDR3: TGCGCCAGCAGGACCGGACTAGCGGGCCAGACCCAGTACTTC. Its translation: CASRTGLAGQTQYF.